The 21 T cell receptor beta chains below come from one sample, sequenced in a study of cytomegalovirus exposure and HLA in healthy donors. The primer mix had 60 Vbeta and 13 Jbeta primers. Repertoires were generated with immunoSEQ multiplex PCR, while TCRdb's copy carries only in-frame clones and drops some. There are roughly 150,000 clones in the sample; approximately 81% occur only once, and approximately 2.5% lies in the top ten. The sequencing sample was made of PBMCs. The receptors stem from a woman younger than 30 in good health and CMV-seronegative.

This sequence joins TRBV13 and TRBJ1-2, with 7 bases fitting TRBD1. Looked up from germline, CDR1 is PRHDT and CDR2 is FYEKMQ (reference sequence). There are 15 residues in the CDR3. With V trimmed by 3 bases and J by 1 base, 5 bases remained unmatched. This CDR3 is CASSFKTGNNYGYTF. The CDR3 DNA is TGTGCCAGCAGCTTTAAGACAGGGAATAACTATGGCTACACCTTC.

A note on this clone: This sample also contains other DNA sequences that code for the same CDR3. The chain has TRBV28 and TRBJ1-5; tentatively, D is TRBD1 (5 bases). With 8 bases removed from V and 0 bases from J, the gap between germline ends came to 11 bases. The CDR3 has 14 residues. Looked up from germline, CDR1 is MDHEN and CDR2 is SYDVKM. The CDR3 here is CASQPGGSNQPQHF. The CDR3 nucleotides read TGTGCCAGCCAACCGGGGGGTAGCAATCAGCCCCAGCATTTT.

The gene calls are TRBV5-6 and TRBJ2-5, with D perhaps matching TRBD2 (6 bases). V was pared by 7 bases and J by 2 bases, with 12 bases between. The CDR3 is 13 residues long. Germline V gene lookup returns CDR1 SGHDT and CDR2 YYEEEE. Written as DNA, the CDR3 is TGTGCCAGCGCGGGGTTGAGGCAAGAGACCCAGTACTTC. Protein: CASAGLRQETQYF.

The rearrangement links TRBV11-2 to TRBJ2-5; 10 positions agree with TRBD2. CDR3 length: 16 residues. Trimming removed 1 base from V and 0 bases from J; junction bases left unmatched: 2. The germline V gene encodes CDR1 SGHAT and CDR2 FQNNGV. CDR3 protein: CASSLGAGGYQETQYF. CDR3 nucleotide sequence: TGTGCCAGCAGCTTAGGAGCGGGAGGGTACCAAGAGACCCAGTACTTC. Full variable domain (outside the CDR3, taken from reference TRBV11-2 and TRBJ2-5): EAGVAQSPRYKIIEKRQSVAFWCNPISGHATLYWYQQILGQGPKLLIQFQNNGVVDDSQLPKDRFSAERLKGVDSTLKIQPAKLEDSAVYLCASSLGAGGYQETQYFGPGTRLLVL.

The genes are TRBV28 and TRBJ1-3, with D unresolved. The CDR3 consists of 15 residues. CDR1 and CDR2 from the germline V gene are MDHEN and SYDVKM. V dropped 5 bases and J dropped 0 bases, with 11 bases sitting between them. DNA of the CDR3: TGTGCCAGCAGTCCAGGCGATTCCTCTGGAAACACCATATATTTT. It yields the protein CASSPGDSSGNTIYF.

The rearrangement joins TRBV10-3 to TRBJ2-3; 9 bases are a match to TRBD1. The CDR3 sequence is 16 residues long. In germline, CDR1 is ENHRY, CDR2 SYGVKD. Losses at the gene ends were 4 bases for V and 2 bases for J; bases not matched to a gene: 7. CDR3 nucleotides: TGTGCCATCAGTGTCGATAGGACAGGGGCCACAGATACGCAGTATTTT. Its translation: CAISVDRTGATDTQYF.

The rearrangement uses TRBV28 and TRBJ1-5, with D unresolved. There are 15 residues in the CDR3. The V end lost 2 bases, the J end lost 4 bases, and 12 bases lay between the germline ends. CDR1 is MDHEN, CDR2 SYDVKM, per germline. Here the CDR3 reads CASSLLQELNQPQHF. CDR3 nucleotide sequence: TGTGCCAGCAGTTTACTTCAAGAGCTAAATCAGCCCCAGCATTTT. Supplemented by reference TRBV28 and TRBJ1-5, the full variable domain reads DVKVTQSSRYLVKRTGEKVFLECVQDMDHENMFWYRQDPGLGLRLIYFSYDVKMKEKGDIPEGYSVSREKKERFSLILESASTNQTSMYLCASSLLQELNQPQHFGDGTRLSIL.

The genes are TRBV29-1 and TRBJ2-3, with D hard to call. In germline, CDR1 is SQVTM, CDR2 ANQGSEA. The V gene lost 7 bases and the J gene lost 2 bases, with 16 bases spanning the gap. This CDR3 comprises 14 residues. The CDR3 loop reads CSGSGSSNTDTQYF. DNA for the CDR3: TGCAGCGGGAGTGGGTCGTCTAACACAGATACGCAGTATTTT.

The chain combines TRBV28 with TRBJ2-1, with a possible D match to TRBD1 (6 bases). V gave up 6 bases and J gave up 9 bases, with 15 bases separating them. The germline V gene encodes CDR1 MDHEN and CDR2 SYDVKM. The CDR3 consists of 13 residues. CDR3 DNA: TGTGCCAGCAGGGGCAACAGGGACGGTGAGCAGTTCTTC. Protein sequence: CASRGNRDGEQFF.

This clone was observed a single time. This chain links TRBV7-2 with TRBJ1-1; maybe TRBD1 (6 bases). Germline V gene data show CDR1 as SGHTA and CDR2 as FQGNSA. V lost 5 bases and J lost 5, with 18 bases in between. The CDR3 has 15 amino acids. The CDR3 DNA is TGTGCCAGCAGCACCCGAGAGGGGGTGCGAACTGAAGCTTTCTTT. It translates to CASSTREGVRTEAFF.

This clone showed up just once. CDR3 sequence: CASTLAGGITDTQYF. As DNA, the CDR3 is TGTGCCAGCACCTTAGCGGGGGGAATCACAGATACGCAGTATTTT. The chain has TRBV6-6 and TRBJ2-3; 10 bases agree with TRBD2. The germline V gene encodes CDR1 MNHNY and CDR2 SVGAGI (reference sequence). V shed 7 bases and J 2 bases; nucleotides not matched to a gene: 6. CDR3 length: 15 amino acids.

The rearrangement joins TRBV28 to TRBJ1-6, with 12 bases identical to TRBD1. Germline CDR1 MDHEN, CDR2 SYDVKM. The CDR3 covers 17 residues. V lost 6 bases and J lost 7; bases outside the gene matches: 10. CDR3 sequence (DNA): TGTGCCAGCAGCTCCCCAGAGGGACAGGGGGCGAATTCACCCCTCCACTTT. It encodes CASSSPEGQGANSPLHF.

The V and J genes are TRBV7-8 and TRBJ2-7; no reliable D call. This CDR3 comprises 12 residues. Trimming pared 5 bases from V and 4 bases from J, leaving 9 bases between. Germline V gives CDR1 SGHVS, CDR2 FQNEAQ. In DNA form, the CDR3 reads TGTGCCAGCAGCCTTTCCCGTTACGAGCAGTACTTC. The encoded protein is CASSLSRYEQYF.

The rearrangement links TRBV28 to TRBJ2-6; a possible D gene is TRBD1 (6 bases). V dropped 6 bases and J dropped 0 bases, with 21 bases sitting between them. Germline V gene data show CDR1 as MDHEN and CDR2 as SYDVKM. This CDR3 region has 19 residues. CDR3 region: CASSHPDSLTRSGANVLTF. CDR3 nucleotide sequence: TGTGCCAGCAGCCATCCGGACAGCCTCACTCGCTCTGGGGCCAACGTCCTGACTTTC. Using reference TRBV28 and TRBJ2-6 for the parts outside the CDR3, the full variable domain is DVKVTQSSRYLVKRTGEKVFLECVQDMDHENMFWYRQDPGLGLRLIYFSYDVKMKEKGDIPEGYSVSREKKERFSLILESASTNQTSMYLCASSHPDSLTRSGANVLTFGAGSRLTVL.

The V gene is TRBV7-3, the J gene TRBJ1-2; 7 bases are shared with TRBD1. The CDR3 runs 13 residues. CDR1 is SGHTA, CDR2 FQGTGA, per germline. V shed 5 bases, J shed 4 bases, and the junction held 4 bases outside the gene matches. The DNA of the CDR3 is TGTGCCAGCAGCGATCGACAGGGCTATGGCTACACCTTC. Amino acid sequence: CASSDRQGYGYTF.

V usage is TRBV7-9 and J usage is TRBJ1-5; TRBD1 aligns across 7 bases. Germline V gene sequence: CDR1 SEHNR, CDR2 FQNEAQ (reference sequence). The CDR3 is 15 residues long. Trimming removed 5 bases from V and 4 bases from J; junction bases left unmatched: 8. DNA of the CDR3: TGTGCCAGCAGCCCACCCGGGACAGTTAATCAGCCCCAGCATTTT. It translates to CASSPPGTVNQPQHF.

In nucleotides, the CDR3 is TGCGCCAGCAGTAGACAGTACACCGGGGAGCTGTTTTTT. It specifies CASSRQYTGELFF. The rearrangement joins TRBV10-1 to TRBJ2-2, with a weak D call TRBD1 (5 bases). V lost 5 bases to trimming and J lost 3 bases, with 7 bases between them. Looked up from germline, CDR1 is WNHNN and CDR2 is SYGVQD (reference sequence). The CDR3 contains 13 residues.

The V call is TRBV5-1, the J call TRBJ2-1, with D maybe TRBD1 (6 bases). The CDR3 length is 14 residues. V was clipped by 4 bases and J by 5 bases, with 13 bases between them. From germline, CDR1 is SGHRS and CDR2 YFSETQ. The CDR3, as DNA: TGCGCCAGCAGCGGTCAGGGGCGGAACAATGAGCAGTTCTTC. Protein sequence: CASSGQGRNNEQFF.

The chain combines TRBV27 with TRBJ2-2; 10 bases match TRBD1. This CDR3 spans 17 amino acids. The V segment lost 6 bases and the J segment 7 bases; nucleotides outside the gene matches: 14. Germline V gives CDR1 MNHEY, CDR2 SMNVEV (reference sequence). CDR3 region: CASREGPGTGDLGELFF. Here the CDR3 DNA reads TGTGCCAGCAGAGAAGGGCCGGGGACAGGGGACCTCGGGGAGCTGTTTTTT.

As regards this clone: The junction departs from the called germline gene at one end, perhaps through a read error. This rearrangement joins TRBV11-2 to TRBJ2-7; 8 positions match TRBD1. Germline CDR1 reads SGHAT; CDR2 reads FQNNGV. This CDR3 has 13 amino acids. Here the CDR3 DNA reads TGTGCCGGCAGCGTGGGACAGGTGTACGAGCAGTACTTC. Protein: CAGSVGQVYEQYF.

This clone has a single count. The rearrangement links TRBV7-2 to TRBJ2-2; 11 bases align to TRBD2. CDR1 is SGHTA, CDR2 FQGNSA, per germline. The ends lost 5 bases at V and 5 bases at J; junction bases unmatched: 7. The CDR3 contains 16 residues. The CDR3 bases are TGTGCCAGCAGCCTCACTAGCGGGAGATGGACCGGGGAGCTGTTTTTT. It codes for CASSLTSGRWTGELFF.